These 5 T cell receptor beta chains came from one sample sequenced in a study of shared clonotypes between healthy human individuals. The data were produced by immunoSEQ multiplex PCR, yet TCRdb's version contains in-frame clones alone and is incomplete. The data show about 1 million clones, approximately 68% seen once. The source material was memory CD4+ T cells sorted from blood. Regarding subset: CD45RA-negative fraction. These receptors all stem from a man younger than 35 in good health.

The genes are TRBV9 and TRBJ2-2, with a possible D match to TRBD2 (5 bases). With 4 bases removed from V and 1 base from J, the gap between germline ends came to 17 bases. Germline CDR1 SGDLS, CDR2 YYNGEE. The CDR3 totals 17 residues. CDR3 sequence: CASSPKSSGVNTGELFF. For the CDR3, the DNA is TGTGCCAGCAGCCCGAAGTCCAGCGGAGTGAACACCGGGGAGCTGTTTTTT.

For the CDR3, the DNA is TGTGCCAGTAGGTTTAGGGAGAGCAATCAGCCCCAGCATTTT. This gives the protein CASRFRESNQPQHF. This chain connects TRBV19 to TRBJ1-5; D ambiguous. CDR1 is LNHDA and CDR2 is SQIVND in the germline V gene (reference sequence). Trimming removed 6 bases at V and 1 base at J, with 10 bases between. The CDR3 spans 14 residues.

V usage is TRBV2 and J usage is TRBJ1-1; the match to TRBD1 covers 9 bases. Germline lookup yields CDR1 SNHLY and CDR2 FYNNEI. V was pared by 6 bases and J by 5 bases, with 7 bases of the junction left unmatched. The CDR3 runs to 14 residues. In DNA form, the CDR3 reads TGTGCCAGCAGGCCCGGGACAGGGCAAACTGAAGCTTTCTTT. Its protein is CASRPGTGQTEAFF.

This chain connects TRBV5-4 to TRBJ2-3; TRBD1 matches 8 bases. V lost 4 bases and J lost 2; bases outside the gene matches: 6. The germline V gene has CDR1 SGHNT and CDR2 YYREEE (reference sequence). This CDR3 is 15 amino acids long. The CDR3 sequence: CASSPGQGLTDTQYF. CDR3 sequence (DNA): TGTGCCAGCAGCCCCGGACAGGGACTCACAGATACGCAGTATTTT.

V is TRBV27 and J is TRBJ2-7; 12 bases are a match to TRBD1. The CDR3 is 16 residues long. The junction had 11 bases not matched to a gene; V was cut back by 2 bases and J by 9 bases. CDR1 is MNHEY, CDR2 SMNVEV, per germline (reference sequence). The CDR3 bases are TGTGCCAGCAGTTTAAGTAGCGGGACAGGGGGCGCGGGGCAGTACTTC. It encodes CASSLSSGTGGAGQYF.